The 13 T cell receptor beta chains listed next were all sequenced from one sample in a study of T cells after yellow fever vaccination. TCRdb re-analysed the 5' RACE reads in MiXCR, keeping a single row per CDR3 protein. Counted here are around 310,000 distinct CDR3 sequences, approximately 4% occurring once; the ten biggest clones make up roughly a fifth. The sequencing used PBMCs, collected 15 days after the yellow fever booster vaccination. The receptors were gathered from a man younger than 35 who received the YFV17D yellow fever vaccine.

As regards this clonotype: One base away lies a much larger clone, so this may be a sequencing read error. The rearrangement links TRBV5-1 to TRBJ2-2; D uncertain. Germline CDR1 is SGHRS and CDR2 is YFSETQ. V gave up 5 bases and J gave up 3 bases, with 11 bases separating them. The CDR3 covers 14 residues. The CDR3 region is CASRDGDYTGELFF. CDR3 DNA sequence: TGCGCCAGCAGAGATGGGGATTACACCGGGGAGCTGTTTTTT.

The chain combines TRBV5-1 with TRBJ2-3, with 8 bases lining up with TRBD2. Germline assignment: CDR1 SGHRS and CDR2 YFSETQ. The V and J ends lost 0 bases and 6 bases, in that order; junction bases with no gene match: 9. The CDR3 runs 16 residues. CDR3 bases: TGCGCCAGCAGCTTGGCCGGCGGGGGGCCCGTGGATACGCAGTATTTT. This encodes CASSLAGGGPVDTQYF.

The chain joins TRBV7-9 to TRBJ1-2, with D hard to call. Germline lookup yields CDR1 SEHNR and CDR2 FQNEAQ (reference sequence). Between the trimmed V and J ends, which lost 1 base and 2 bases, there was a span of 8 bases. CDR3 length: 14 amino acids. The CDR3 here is CASSLEGNNYGYTF. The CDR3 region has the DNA TGTGCCAGCAGCTTAGAGGGAAACAACTATGGCTACACCTTC. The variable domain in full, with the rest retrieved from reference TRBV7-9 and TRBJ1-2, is DTGVSQNPRHKITKRGQNVTFRCDPISEHNRLYWYRQTLGQGPEFLTYFQNEAQLEKSRLLSDRFSAERPKGSFSTLEIQRTEQGDSAMYLCASSLEGNNYGYTFGSGTRLTVV.

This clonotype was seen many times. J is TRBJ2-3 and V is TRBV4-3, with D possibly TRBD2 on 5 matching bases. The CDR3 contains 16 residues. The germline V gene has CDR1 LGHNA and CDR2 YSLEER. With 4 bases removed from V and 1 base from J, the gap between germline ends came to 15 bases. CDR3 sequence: CASSLSVPGGTDTQYF. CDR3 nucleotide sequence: TGCGCCAGCAGCCTCTCCGTGCCCGGGGGCACAGATACGCAGTATTTT.

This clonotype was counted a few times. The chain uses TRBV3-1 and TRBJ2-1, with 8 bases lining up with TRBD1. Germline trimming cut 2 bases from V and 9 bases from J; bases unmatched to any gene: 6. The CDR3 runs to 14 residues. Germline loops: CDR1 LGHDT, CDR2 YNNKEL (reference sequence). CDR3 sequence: CASSQIQGAGEQFF. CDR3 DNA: TGTGCCAGCAGCCAAATTCAGGGGGCGGGTGAGCAGTTCTTC.

This CDR3 is CASSPRRATSTDTQYF. CDR3 nucleotides: TGTGCCAGCAGCCCCCGCAGGGCCACTAGCACAGATACGCAGTATTTT. The J gene is TRBJ2-3, the V gene TRBV9; D possibly corresponds to TRBD1 (5 bases). Trimming removed 4 bases from V and 0 bases from J, with 15 bases in between. The CDR3 sequence is 16 residues long. In germline, CDR1 is SGDLS, CDR2 YYNGEE.

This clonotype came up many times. The CDR3 is CASRPDRDLGTIYF. DNA for the CDR3: TGTGCCAGCAGACCTGACAGGGACCTCGGCACCATATATTTT. The chain uses TRBV6-5 and TRBJ1-3; 7 nucleotides line up with TRBD1. Germline assignment: CDR1 MNHEY and CDR2 SVGAGI. The CDR3 sequence is 14 residues long. V was pared by 6 bases and J by 9 bases, with 11 bases of the junction left unmatched.

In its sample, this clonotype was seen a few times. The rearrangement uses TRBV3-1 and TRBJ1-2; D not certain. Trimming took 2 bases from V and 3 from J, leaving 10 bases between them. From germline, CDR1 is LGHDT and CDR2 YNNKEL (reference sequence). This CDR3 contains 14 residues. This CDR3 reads CASSQLTEDYGYTF. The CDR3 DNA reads TGTGCCAGCAGCCAATTAACGGAGGACTATGGCTACACCTTC.

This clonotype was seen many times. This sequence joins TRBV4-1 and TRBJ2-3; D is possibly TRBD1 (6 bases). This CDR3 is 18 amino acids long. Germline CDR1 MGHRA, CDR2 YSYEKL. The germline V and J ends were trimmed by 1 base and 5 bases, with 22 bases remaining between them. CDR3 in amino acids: CASSQAGTHSIDGDTQYF. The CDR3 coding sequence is TGCGCCAGCAGCCAAGCCGGGACACATTCTATTGATGGAGATACGCAGTATTTT.

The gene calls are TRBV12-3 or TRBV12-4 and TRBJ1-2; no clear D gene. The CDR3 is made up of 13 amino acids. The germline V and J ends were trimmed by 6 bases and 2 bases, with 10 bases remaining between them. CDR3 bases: TGTGCCAGCAGAACCCTAGGGAACTATGGCTACACCTTC. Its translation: CASRTLGNYGYTF.

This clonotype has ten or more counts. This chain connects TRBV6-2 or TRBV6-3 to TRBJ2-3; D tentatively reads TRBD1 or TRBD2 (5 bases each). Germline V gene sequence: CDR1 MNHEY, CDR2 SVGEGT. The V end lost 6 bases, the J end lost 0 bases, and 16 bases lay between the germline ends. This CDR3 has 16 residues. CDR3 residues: CASSPLRGRSTDTQYF. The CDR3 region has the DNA TGTGCCAGCAGCCCACTTCGGGGCCGAAGCACAGATACGCAGTATTTT.

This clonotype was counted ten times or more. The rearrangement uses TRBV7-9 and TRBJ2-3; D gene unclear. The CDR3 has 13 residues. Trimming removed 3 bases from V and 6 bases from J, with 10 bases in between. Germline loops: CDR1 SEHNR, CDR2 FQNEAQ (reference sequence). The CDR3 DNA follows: TGTGCCAGCAGCTTCCCGGTAAGGGATACGCAGTATTTT. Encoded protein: CASSFPVRDTQYF.

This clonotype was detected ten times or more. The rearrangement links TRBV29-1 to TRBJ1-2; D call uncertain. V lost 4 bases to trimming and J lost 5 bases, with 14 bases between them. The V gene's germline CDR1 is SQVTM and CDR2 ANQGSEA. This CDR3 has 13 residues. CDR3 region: CSVAKPQSYGYTF. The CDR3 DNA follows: TGCAGCGTTGCCAAGCCACAGTCTTATGGCTACACCTTC.